The rows below give T cell receptor beta chains drawn from one sample of a study of T cells in narcolepsy. Profiling relied on immunoSEQ multiplex PCR, and the TCRdb table lists in-frame clones only, not all of them. The sample consists of tens of thousands of clones, about four fifths of them appearing once. Material for sequencing was CD45RA- memory CD4+ T cells from PBMCs. The receptor set was obtained from a human donor with narcolepsy. CDR3s include the opening cysteine and the closing phenylalanine or tryptophan. Each record gives: J gene, D gene, clone size, V gene, CDR3 protein, CDR3 DNA. D genes are given only for firm matches. The size field is filled for only some rows; it gives once, few, many or a size class.

j_call: TRBJ1-6; d_call: -; clone_size: -; v_call: TRBV18; cdr3_aa: CASSPTGLSSYNSPLHF; cdr3_nt: TGTGCCAGCTCACCAACAGGACTGAGCTCCTATAATTCACCCCTCCACTTT
j_call: TRBJ1-2; d_call: -; clone_size: -; v_call: TRBV11-2; cdr3_aa: CASSPPDGGYTF; cdr3_nt: TGTGCCAGCAGCCCACCGGACGGTGGCTACACCTTC
j_call: TRBJ1-4; d_call: -; clone_size: -; v_call: TRBV6-5; cdr3_aa: CASSYSPERAGKLFF; cdr3_nt: TGTGCCAGCAGTTACTCTCCGGAACGGGCTGGAAAACTGTTTTTT
j_call: TRBJ2-7; d_call: TRBD1; clone_size: -; v_call: TRBV29-1; cdr3_aa: CSFGSRDRGVEQYF; cdr3_nt: TGCAGTTTTGGATCCCGGGACAGGGGGGTAGAGCAGTACTTC
j_call: TRBJ2-2; d_call: TRBD2; clone_size: few; v_call: TRBV4-2; cdr3_aa: CASSQVPTSGYTGELFF; cdr3_nt: TGTGCCAGCAGCCAAGTACCGACTAGCGGGTATACCGGGGAGCTGTTTTTT
j_call: TRBJ2-3; d_call: TRBD2; clone_size: few; v_call: TRBV6-1; cdr3_aa: CASSDPTSGGDTQYF; cdr3_nt: TGTGCCAGCAGTGACCCGACTAGCGGGGGAGATACGCAGTATTTT
j_call: TRBJ2-5; d_call: -; clone_size: -; v_call: TRBV6-6; cdr3_aa: CASSYSAGAKETQYF; cdr3_nt: TGTGCCAGCAGTTACTCGGCGGGGGCGAAAGAGACCCAGTACTTC
j_call: TRBJ2-7; d_call: TRBD1; clone_size: few; v_call: TRBV2; cdr3_aa: CASGPGQRFTYEQYF; cdr3_nt: TGTGCCAGCGGGCCGGGACAGAGGTTCACCTACGAGCAGTACTTC
j_call: TRBJ1-3; d_call: -; clone_size: -; v_call: TRBV15; cdr3_aa: CATSRDRALGNTIYF; cdr3_nt: TGTGCCACCAGCAGAGACAGGGCCCTTGGAAACACCATATATTTT
j_call: TRBJ1-5; d_call: -; clone_size: -; v_call: TRBV10-3; cdr3_aa: CAIGWLGNQPQHF; cdr3_nt: TGTGCCATCGGGTGGCTGGGCAATCAGCCCCAGCATTTT
j_call: TRBJ1-1; d_call: -; clone_size: -; v_call: TRBV11-2; cdr3_aa: CASSSTQGLMNTEAFF; cdr3_nt: TGTGCCAGCAGCTCCACACAGGGCCTCATGAACACTGAAGCTTTCTTT
j_call: TRBJ1-2; d_call: -; clone_size: -; v_call: TRBV14; cdr3_aa: CASSQDRRGRALSNYGYTF; cdr3_nt: TGTGCCAGCAGCCAAGATCGCCGCGGGAGGGCATTAAGCAACTATGGCTACACCTTC
j_call: TRBJ2-2; d_call: -; clone_size: few; v_call: TRBV7-8; cdr3_aa: CASSLTGATGELFF; cdr3_nt: TGTGCCAGCAGCCTTACCGGGGCCACCGGGGAGCTGTTTTTT
j_call: TRBJ2-5; d_call: TRBD1; clone_size: -; v_call: TRBV7-9; cdr3_aa: CASSSLQGAVRETQYF; cdr3_nt: TGTGCCAGCAGCTCCTTACAGGGGGCGGTTAGGGAGACCCAGTACTTC
j_call: TRBJ2-7; d_call: -; clone_size: -; v_call: TRBV7-2; cdr3_aa: CASSLVTDKAYEQYF; cdr3_nt: TGTGCCAGCAGCTTAGTGACAGATAAGGCCTACGAGCAGTACTTC
j_call: TRBJ1-2; d_call: -; clone_size: once; v_call: TRBV7-6; cdr3_aa: CASSPLSGTYGYTF; cdr3_nt: TGTGCCAGCAGCCCCCTGTCAGGGACGTATGGCTACACCTTC
j_call: TRBJ1-1; d_call: -; clone_size: -; v_call: TRBV7-8; cdr3_aa: CASSLVGNTEAFF; cdr3_nt: TGTGCCAGCAGCTTAGTCGGCAACACTGAAGCTTTCTTT
j_call: TRBJ2-5; d_call: TRBD2; clone_size: -; v_call: TRBV7-2; cdr3_aa: CASSLAGGYQETQYF; cdr3_nt: TGTGCCAGCAGCTTAGCGGGGGGGTACCAAGAGACCCAGTACTTC
j_call: TRBJ2-3; d_call: -; clone_size: -; v_call: TRBV13; cdr3_aa: CASSLVGGRRTDTQYF; cdr3_nt: TGTGCCAGCAGCTTAGTCGGCGGGCGCCGCACAGATACGCAGTATTTT
j_call: TRBJ2-2; d_call: -; clone_size: -; v_call: TRBV6-1; cdr3_aa: CASSADWGGGELFF; cdr3_nt: TGTGCCAGCAGTGCCGACTGGGGTGGCGGGGAGCTGTTTTTT
j_call: TRBJ2-6; d_call: TRBD2; clone_size: -; v_call: TRBV5-8; cdr3_aa: CASSRTSGAAGGANVLTF; cdr3_nt: TGTGCCAGCAGCCGGACTAGCGGCGCGGCGGGAGGGGCCAACGTCCTGACTTTC
j_call: TRBJ1-2; d_call: -; clone_size: -; v_call: TRBV30; cdr3_aa: CAWGKGRYYGYTF; cdr3_nt: TGTGCCTGGGGTAAGGGAAGGTACTATGGCTACACCTTC
j_call: TRBJ2-3; d_call: -; clone_size: -; v_call: TRBV5-8; cdr3_aa: CASSLADTQYF; cdr3_nt: TGTGCCAGCAGCTTGGCAGATACGCAGTATTTT
j_call: TRBJ2-7; d_call: -; clone_size: -; v_call: TRBV6-5; cdr3_aa: CASRSPGRQTYEQYF; cdr3_nt: TGTGCCAGCAGGAGCCCTGGACGACAGACCTACGAGCAGTACTTC
j_call: TRBJ1-1; d_call: -; clone_size: -; v_call: TRBV5-4; cdr3_aa: CASSLIGVETGEAFF; cdr3_nt: TGTGCCAGCAGCTTGATAGGGGTAGAGACAGGCGAAGCTTTCTTT
j_call: TRBJ1-3; d_call: -; clone_size: -; v_call: TRBV14; cdr3_aa: CASSLGQKIAGNTIYF; cdr3_nt: TGTGCCAGCAGCCTGGGGCAAAAGATAGCTGGAAACACCATATATTTT
j_call: TRBJ2-1; d_call: TRBD2; clone_size: once; v_call: TRBV23-1; cdr3_aa: CASSPTSGGPPMGNEQFF; cdr3_nt: TGCGCCAGCAGCCCGACTAGCGGGGGGCCCCCCATGGGAAATGAGCAGTTCTTC
j_call: TRBJ1-1; d_call: -; clone_size: -; v_call: TRBV18; cdr3_aa: CASSPTPQPTEAFF; cdr3_nt: TGTGCCAGCTCACCCACTCCTCAGCCCACTGAAGCTTTCTTT
j_call: TRBJ2-6; d_call: TRBD1; clone_size: few; v_call: TRBV18; cdr3_aa: CASSQGTGDAGANVLTF; cdr3_nt: TGTGCCAGCTCACAGGGGACAGGGGATGCTGGGGCCAACGTCCTGACTTTC
j_call: TRBJ1-5; d_call: -; clone_size: once; v_call: TRBV7-2; cdr3_aa: CASSSVNSNQPQHF; cdr3_nt: TGTGCCAGCAGTTCAGTGAATAGCAATCAGCCCCAGCATTTT
j_call: TRBJ2-7; d_call: TRBD1; clone_size: -; v_call: TRBV18; cdr3_aa: CASSPDQGDEQYF; cdr3_nt: TGTGCCAGCTCGCCGGATCAGGGGGACGAGCAGTACTTC
j_call: TRBJ2-2; d_call: TRBD1; clone_size: -; v_call: TRBV7-6; cdr3_aa: CASSLLAVGQGSGELFF; cdr3_nt: TGTGCCAGCAGCTTACTCGCCGTTGGACAGGGTTCCGGGGAGCTGTTTTTT
j_call: TRBJ1-5; d_call: TRBD1; clone_size: -; v_call: TRBV4-1; cdr3_aa: CASSQARQGLQPQHF; cdr3_nt: TGCGCCAGCAGCCAAGCACGACAGGGCCTTCAGCCCCAGCATTTT
j_call: TRBJ2-3; d_call: TRBD2; clone_size: -; v_call: TRBV7-9; cdr3_aa: CASSLARSGGATDTQYF; cdr3_nt: TGTGCCAGCAGCTTAGCTCGTAGCGGGGGGGCCACAGATACGCAGTATTTT
j_call: TRBJ2-1; d_call: -; clone_size: -; v_call: TRBV11-2; cdr3_aa: CASTLSKGGLAENNEQFF; cdr3_nt: TGTGCCAGCACGCTTAGTAAAGGGGGTCTAGCGGAAAACAATGAGCAGTTCTTC
j_call: TRBJ2-3; d_call: TRBD2; clone_size: -; v_call: TRBV11-1; cdr3_aa: CASSLGLMSSTDTQYF; cdr3_nt: TGTGCCAGCAGCTTGGGACTAATGAGTAGCACAGATACGCAGTATTTT
j_call: TRBJ2-2; d_call: TRBD2; clone_size: -; v_call: TRBV5-4; cdr3_aa: CASSLGLAGDNTGELFF; cdr3_nt: TGTGCCAGCAGTTTAGGACTAGCGGGAGATAACACCGGGGAGCTGTTTTTT
j_call: TRBJ1-1; d_call: TRBD1; clone_size: -; v_call: TRBV5-3; cdr3_aa: CARSSQGKANTEAFF; cdr3_nt: TGTGCCAGAAGCTCACAGGGGAAGGCGAACACTGAAGCTTTCTTT
j_call: TRBJ2-5; d_call: -; clone_size: -; v_call: TRBV29-1; cdr3_aa: CSVVPKETQYF; cdr3_nt: TGCAGCGTTGTCCCAAAAGAGACCCAGTACTTC
j_call: TRBJ2-7; d_call: TRBD2; clone_size: -; v_call: TRBV30; cdr3_aa: CAWSVALTSGGGTYEQYF; cdr3_nt: TGTGCCTGGAGTGTTGCACTGACTAGCGGGGGGGGCACGTACGAGCAGTACTTC
j_call: TRBJ2-1; d_call: -; clone_size: -; v_call: TRBV11-2; cdr3_aa: CASSLILAFYNEQFF; cdr3_nt: TGTGCCAGCAGCTTAATATTGGCGTTTTACAATGAGCAGTTCTTC
j_call: TRBJ2-3; d_call: -; clone_size: -; v_call: TRBV11-1; cdr3_aa: CASSLGMGTDTQYF; cdr3_nt: TGTGCCAGCAGCTTAGGGATGGGCACAGATACGCAGTATTTT
j_call: TRBJ2-5; d_call: -; clone_size: few; v_call: TRBV6-1; cdr3_aa: CASSPGPGAQETQYF; cdr3_nt: TGTGCCAGCAGCCCCGGTCCAGGGGCCCAAGAGACCCAGTACTTC
j_call: TRBJ2-3; d_call: -; clone_size: -; v_call: TRBV6-4; cdr3_aa: CASSDELTDTDTQYF; cdr3_nt: TGTGCCAGCAGTGACGAATTGACAGACACAGATACGCAGTATTTT
j_call: TRBJ1-1; d_call: -; clone_size: -; v_call: TRBV5-6; cdr3_aa: CASSLGISTEAFF; cdr3_nt: TGTGCCAGCAGCTTGGGTATTAGCACTGAAGCTTTCTTT
j_call: TRBJ2-5; d_call: -; clone_size: -; v_call: TRBV27; cdr3_aa: CASSSPPTGMGETQYF; cdr3_nt: TGTGCCAGCAGTTCGCCCCCTACAGGGATGGGGGAGACCCAGTACTTC
j_call: TRBJ1-1; d_call: -; clone_size: -; v_call: TRBV7-2; cdr3_aa: CASSLWALTEAFF; cdr3_nt: TGTGCCAGCAGCTTATGGGCACTTACTGAAGCTTTCTTT
j_call: TRBJ2-1; d_call: TRBD2; clone_size: -; v_call: TRBV5-1; cdr3_aa: CASSLSFGTSGGITQGEQFF; cdr3_nt: TGCGCCAGCAGCTTATCCTTCGGGACTAGCGGGGGCATAACCCAGGGGGAGCAGTTCTTC
j_call: TRBJ2-3; d_call: -; clone_size: -; v_call: TRBV7-9; cdr3_aa: CASSPGGRLGTQYF; cdr3_nt: TGTGCCAGCAGCCCTGGCGGCCGTCTAGGGACGCAGTATTTT